Listed here are 18 T cell receptor beta chains from one sample, sequenced in a study of blood T cell repertoires in COVID-19. Repertoires were generated with immunoSEQ multiplex PCR, while TCRdb's copy carries only in-frame clones and drops some. The sample includes around 130,000 clones, around 80% seen only once; the top ten take roughly 17%. Specimen: peripheral blood. These receptors were taken from a man aged 50 or older with acute or convalescent COVID-19.

The chain is built from TRBV9 and TRBJ2-5; 7 bases agree with TRBD1. The CDR3 runs to 15 residues. The germline CDR1 and CDR2 sequences are SGDLS and YYNGEE. The trim removed 0 bases at V and 4 bases at J, leaving 6 bases unmatched. CDR3 region: CASSVEVGGRETQYF. CDR3 DNA: TGTGCCAGCAGCGTAGAAGTAGGGGGCCGAGAGACCCAGTACTTC.

This clone was picked up many times. The chain is built from TRBV5-1 and TRBJ2-7; 9 nucleotides align to TRBD1. The CDR3 extends over 14 amino acids. The V gene end was trimmed by 4 bases and the J gene end by 5 bases; junction bases not matched to a gene: 7. Germline assignment: CDR1 SGHRS and CDR2 YFSETQ. CDR3: CASSPVRTGDEQYF. The DNA for the CDR3 is TGCGCCAGCAGCCCCGTCCGGACAGGGGACGAGCAGTACTTC.

The genes are TRBV24-1 and TRBJ2-1; 11 bases line up with TRBD2. Germline V gene sequence: CDR1 KGHDR, CDR2 SFDVKD. V gave up 5 bases and J gave up 5 bases; unmatched junction bases: 10. The CDR3 contains 17 residues. The DNA for the CDR3 is TGTGCCACCAGTGTTACTAGCGGGGGACCGAGTCACAATGAGCAGTTCTTC. This encodes CATSVTSGGPSHNEQFF.

The chain has TRBV27 and TRBJ2-7, with 9 bases identical to TRBD1. Germline assignment: CDR1 MNHEY and CDR2 SMNVEV (reference sequence). The CDR3 is made up of 13 amino acids. V lost 5 bases, J lost 10 bases, and 9 bases stayed unmatched. In DNA form, the CDR3 reads TGTGCCAGCAGTCCCGGGACAGGGTATAGACAGTACTTC. This translates into CASSPGTGYRQYF.

J is TRBJ1-5 and V is TRBV2; no clear D. CDR1 is SNHLY and CDR2 is FYNNEI in the germline V gene. The CDR3 sequence is 16 residues long. V lost 1 base and J lost 0, with 10 bases in between. CDR3 residues: CASSEDRTYSNQPQHF. The CDR3 bases are TGTGCCAGCAGTGAAGACAGAACCTATAGCAATCAGCCCCAGCATTTT. Variable domain in full (rest from reference TRBV2 and TRBJ1-5): EPEVTQTPSHQVTQMGQEVILRCVPISNHLYFYWYRQILGQKVEFLVSFYNNEISEKSEIFDDQFSVERPDGSNFTLKIRSTKLEDSAMYFCASSEDRTYSNQPQHFGDGTRLSIL.

This chain connects TRBV15 to TRBJ2-1; a possible D gene is TRBD1 (6 bases). Per the germline V gene, CDR1 is LNHNV and CDR2 is YYDKDF (reference sequence). The CDR3 sequence is 15 residues long. Trimming shortened V by 5 bases and J by 6 bases, and 17 bases separated the two germline ends. The CDR3 coding sequence is TGTGCCACCAGCGCCTTCACCGGGGACACCAATGAGCAGTTCTTC. Protein product: CATSAFTGDTNEQFF.

The gene calls are TRBV28 and TRBJ1-1, with D maybe TRBD1 (5 bases). This CDR3 contains 14 residues. Germline V CDR1 and CDR2: MDHEN, SYDVKM. V lost 0 bases, J lost 7 bases, and 12 bases lay in between. DNA of the CDR3: TGTGCCAGCAGTTTATGGGGGCAGGAGATTGAAGCTTTCTTT. Translating gives CASSLWGQEIEAFF.

This chain links TRBV6-4 with TRBJ2-3; 10 nucleotides agree with TRBD2. V dropped 3 bases and J dropped 6; count of bases not matched to a gene: 9. The CDR3 contains 16 residues. In germline, CDR1 is MRHNA, CDR2 SNTAGT. The CDR3 is CASSDLAGASMDTQYF. The CDR3 DNA reads as TGTGCCAGCAGTGATCTAGCGGGGGCTTCCATGGATACGCAGTATTTT.

The genes are TRBV7-9 and TRBJ1-4, with a possible D match to TRBD1 (6 bases). Trimming took off 5 bases at V and 7 bases at J, with 17 bases between the two ends. Germline lookup yields CDR1 SEHNR and CDR2 FQNEAQ (reference sequence). CDR3 size: 15 residues. CDR3 nucleotides: TGTGCCAGCAGCCCCCTAGGGGGGGCAGTTGAAAAACTGTTTTTT. Translating it yields CASSPLGGAVEKLFF.

In its sample, this clone was seen a few times. The gene calls are TRBV6-1 and TRBJ1-5; 7 bases line up with TRBD1. CDR1 is MNHNS, CDR2 SASEGT, per germline. V trimming: 2 bases; J trimming: 0 bases; junction bases outside the gene matches: 1. The length of the CDR3 is 15 residues. DNA for the CDR3: TGTGCCAGCAGTGAAAGGGGGCTTAGCAATCAGCCCCAGCATTTT. It specifies CASSERGLSNQPQHF.

The CDR3 loop is CASSHASGGANEQYF. The CDR3 DNA sequence: TGCGCCAGCAGCCATGCTAGCGGGGGGGCGAACGAGCAGTACTTC. This chain uses TRBV4-1 with TRBJ2-7; 12 bases line up with TRBD2. CDR3 length: 15 amino acids. V lost 3 bases and J lost 5; bases outside the gene matches: 5. Looked up from germline, CDR1 is MGHRA and CDR2 is YSYEKL.

The chain has TRBV2 and TRBJ1-2; 7 bases fit TRBD1. The germline gives CDR1 SNHLY, CDR2 FYNNEI. CDR3 length: 14 residues. The V segment lost 7 bases and the J segment 2 bases; nucleotides outside the gene matches: 7. CDR3 loop: CASTWDSTNYGYTF. CDR3 DNA: TGTGCCAGCACTTGGGACAGTACAAACTATGGCTACACCTTC.

V usage is TRBV6-5 and J usage is TRBJ2-7, with TRBD2 matching 11 bases. CDR1 and CDR2 (germline): MNHEY, SVGAGI. V trimming: 6 bases; J trimming: 2 bases; junction bases outside the gene matches: 3. CDR3 length: 14 residues. CDR3 sequence: CASRSSGGAYEQYF. As DNA, the CDR3 is TGTGCCAGCAGGAGTAGCGGGGGGGCCTACGAGCAGTACTTC.

The rearrangement joins TRBV27 to TRBJ2-5, with TRBD2 identical over 12 bases. Germline lookup yields CDR1 MNHEY and CDR2 SMNVEV (reference sequence). The CDR3 covers 17 residues. V lost 4 bases, J lost 5 bases, and 11 bases stayed unmatched. The DNA of the CDR3 is TGTGCCAGCAGTTCCCTACCTAGCGGGGGGGCCTCGGAGACCCAGTACTTC. It yields the protein CASSSLPSGGASETQYF.

V gene TRBV7-7 combines with J gene TRBJ2-3; D unresolved. This CDR3 is 13 amino acids long. Germline-derived CDR1 and CDR2 are SSHAT and FNYEAQ (reference sequence). Trimming removed 5 bases from V and 4 bases from J, with 10 bases in between. CDR3 in amino acids: CASSPTQADTQYF. In nucleotides, the CDR3 is TGTGCCAGCAGCCCTACGCAGGCAGATACGCAGTATTTT.

This clone has a handful of counts. The chain recombines TRBV30 with TRBJ1-3; 10 bases align to TRBD1. Trimming cost V 2 bases and J 3 bases; bases outside gene matches: 4. Germline CDR1 GTSNPN, CDR2 SVGIG (reference sequence). The CDR3 totals 15 residues. Here the CDR3 DNA reads TGTGCCTGGAGTCCCAGGACAGGGGGTGGAAACACCATATATTTT. It codes for CAWSPRTGGGNTIYF.

V and J are TRBV5-1 and TRBJ1-1; no definite D call. Germline CDR1 is SGHRS and CDR2 is YFSETQ. This CDR3 has 15 amino acids. V dropped 0 bases and J dropped 5 bases, with 14 bases sitting between them. DNA of the CDR3: TGCGCCAGCAGCTTGGGAGAGGGAATCGGGACTGAAGCTTTCTTT. Amino acids: CASSLGEGIGTEAFF.

The chain carries TRBV5-5 and TRBJ2-3, with TRBD1 matching 8 bases. Looked up from germline, CDR1 is SGHKS and CDR2 is YYEKEE (reference sequence). The CDR3 is made up of 15 amino acids. Trimming cost V 2 bases and J 6 bases; bases outside gene matches: 8. This CDR3 is CASSFGQGAGDTQYF. The CDR3 DNA reads as TGTGCCAGCAGCTTCGGACAGGGTGCAGGGGATACGCAGTATTTT.